What follows is one T cell receptor beta chain and its context. Its antigen specificity is not known. Within one base of it there is no much larger clone, and no base qualities were kept. The data were taken from a study of blood T cell repertoires in COVID-19 (dated by TCRdb to the early 2020s). Study-wide context: Samples from collaborators originated in the United States, Italy and Spain and spanned both the acute and convalescent phases of COVID-19. Where available, HLA class I and class II types were obtained from metadata supplied by the sample provider rather than from assay-based typing. Sample metadata almost always included a de-identified subject ID, COVID-19 status, age in years and sex. The samples were drawn from the first 160 participants of the ongoing ImmuneRACE study and from 1,254 subjects provided by 6 global collaborators. The material from the prospective study consisted of cDNA or gDNA derived from T cells, B-cell-depleted T cells, or PBMCs. The repertoires were released in a freely available public database intended as a resource for research on the immune response to SARS-CoV-2. Deeply sampled blood TCRbeta repertoires from subjects exposed to, actively infected with, or recovered from COVID-19 were included in the dataset. Overall study outcomes, separate from this receptor: The quantity of clinical and demographic metadata differed by source and by participant and was supplied without curation.

The immunoSEQ Assay, a bias-controlled multiplex PCR, was used to amplify TCRbeta CDR3 regions from genomic DNA. For the original study's pipeline: Within the assay, amplification of reference gene primers was used to estimate how many nucleated cells each sample contained. Sequence reads were collapsed and filtered to measure the absolute abundance of every unique TCRbeta CDR3 rearrangement. For each sample, productive Simpson clonality was calculated by taking the square root of Simpson's diversity index across productive rearrangements. Not all clones reach the TCRdb copy of this immuneACCESS table, which keeps in-frame sequences only. Checked studies attribute under half of the gap to unresolved V genes and leave the rest unexplained. The V and J calls and clone size were taken over from that table, and D and trimming were inferred from the DNA. Across this sample there are approximately 350,000 clones, with 80% to 85% seen only once. The ten largest clones take up about 4.8% of the sample.

The germline V end is reduced by 4 bases and the J end by 1 base; junction bases left unmatched: 9. From a lookup of the germline V gene (reference sequence), CDR1 and CDR2 are LGHDT and YNNKEL. The CDR3, cysteine through phenylalanine, is 16 amino acids long. Only CDR3 DNA remains: 48 bases, in frame from the first base. Participants in the prospective study were aged roughly 18 to 90 years, lived in 24 United States geographic areas, and enrolled through a virtual design. In the prospective study, cohorts were assigned on the basis of participant-reported clinical history obtained from a screening survey and a study questionnaire. ImmuneRACE Cohort 3 recovered participants were defined by two consecutive negative NP/OP PCR tests, healthcare professional clearance, or symptom resolution. In the prospective study, mobile phlebotomists collected whole blood, serum and a nasopharyngeal or oropharyngeal swab from each participant. Participants in the prospective study had the option to provide additional blood draws and questionnaires over a roughly 2-month period. Before DNA extraction, prospective study blood samples were shipped either frozen or at room temperature.

Sequenced input: PBMCs or T cells enriched from blood (not recorded which). The chain couples TRBV3-1 (or the pseudogene TRBV3-2) to TRBJ2-5, with TRBD2 identical over 7 junction bases. This receptor was identified in a woman in her forties or fifties who had recovered from COVID-19. The CDR3 is CASSRRAGDPQETQYF. DNA sequence: TGTGCCAGCAGCCGCCGCGCGGGGGACCCCCAAGAGACCCAGTACTTC.